This TCR beta chain was retrieved from a study of shared clonotypes between healthy human individuals. In the study overall: Sampling drew on donors who were a couple of women and a few men aged 18 to 49. Overall study findings and caveats: Several donors showed sharing of about 4.8% of naive CD4 clonotypes. Non-shared clonotypes had lower generation probabilities than clonotypes shared by all four sorted-subset donors.

Regarding this clone: Its target is not known.

Some clones are missing from TCRdb's copy, which holds only in-frame ones; the method was immunoSEQ multiplex PCR. This sample has more than 550,000 clones; over 55% occur once, and the top ten carry under 2%. Negatively enriched CD4+ T cells were divided by CD45RA into naive and memory. With 5 bases removed from V and 4 bases from J, the gap between germline ends came to 11 bases. The CDR3 sequence is 13 residues long. Germline V gives CDR1 WNHNN, CDR2 SYGVQD (reference sequence). The J gene is TRBJ2-5, the V gene TRBV10-1; D remains unclear. The clonotype originates from a woman in her twenties or thirties in good health. The specimen was memory CD4+ T cells sorted from blood. Subset noted: CD45RA-negative fraction. CDR3: CASSMNIGETQYF. In DNA form, the CDR3 reads TGCGCCAGCAGTATGAATATAGGAGAGACCCAGTACTTC.